The T cell receptor beta chain under discussion was sequenced for a study of spatial heterogeneity in lung cancer. Study overall: In the raw reads, each unique TCR and UMI combination was present more than ten times on average.

Every cDNA TCR molecule received its own unique molecular identifier. Each CDR3 protein gets one entry after TCRdb re-called the 5' RACE reads with MiXCR. The sample consists of approximately 40,000 distinct CDR3 sequences, approximately 7% of them appearing once. J lost 4 bases, V lost 8 bases, and 8 bases had no gene match. Germline CDR1 reads SQVTM; CDR2 reads ANQGSEA. The CDR3 contains 13 residues. Overall study findings and caveats: Whereas they appeared in blood less at follow-up, ubiquitous expanded tumor TCRs appeared there more at resection.

This clonotype has ten or more counts. Its antigen is unknown. Time point specified: sample taken at primary tumor resection. Whole RNA obtained from tumor, nontumor lung or frozen PBMC underwent sequencing without sorting. Untreated early-stage non-small cell lung cancer patients, about 70 in total, were the donors. The receptor was derived from a female donor with early-stage non-small cell lung cancer. The specimen was PBMCs, collected at surgery. V gene TRBV29-1 combines with J gene TRBJ2-3, with TRBD1 identical over 8 bases. CDR3 sequence: CSYDRGFPDTQYF. In DNA, the CDR3 is TGCAGCTATGACAGGGGATTTCCAGATACGCAGTATTTT.